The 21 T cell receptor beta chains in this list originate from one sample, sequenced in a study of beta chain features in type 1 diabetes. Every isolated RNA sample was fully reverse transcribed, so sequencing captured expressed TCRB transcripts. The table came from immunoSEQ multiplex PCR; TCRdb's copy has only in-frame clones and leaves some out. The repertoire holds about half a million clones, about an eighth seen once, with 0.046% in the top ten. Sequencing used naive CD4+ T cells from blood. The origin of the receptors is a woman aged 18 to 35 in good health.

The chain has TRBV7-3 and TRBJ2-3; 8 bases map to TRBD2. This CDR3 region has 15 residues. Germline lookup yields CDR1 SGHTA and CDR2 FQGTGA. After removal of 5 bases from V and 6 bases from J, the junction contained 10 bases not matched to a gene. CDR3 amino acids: CASSPTNLAGDTQYF. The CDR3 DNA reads TGTGCCAGCAGCCCCACGAATCTAGCGGGCGATACGCAGTATTTT.

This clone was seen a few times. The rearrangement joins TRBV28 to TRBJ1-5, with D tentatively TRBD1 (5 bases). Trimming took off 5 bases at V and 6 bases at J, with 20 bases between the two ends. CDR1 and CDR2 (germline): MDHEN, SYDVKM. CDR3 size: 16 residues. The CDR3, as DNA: TGTGCCAGCAGTCCATTGGTCGAGGCGGGGGTTCAGCCCCAGCATTTT. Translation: CASSPLVEAGVQPQHF.

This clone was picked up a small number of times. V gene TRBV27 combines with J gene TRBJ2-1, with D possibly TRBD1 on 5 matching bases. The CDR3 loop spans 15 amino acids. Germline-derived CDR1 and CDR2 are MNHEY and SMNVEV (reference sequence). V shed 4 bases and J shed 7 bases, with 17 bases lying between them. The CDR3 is CASSSYKRQMNEQFF. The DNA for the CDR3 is TGTGCCAGCAGTTCCTACAAACGACAGATGAATGAGCAGTTCTTC.

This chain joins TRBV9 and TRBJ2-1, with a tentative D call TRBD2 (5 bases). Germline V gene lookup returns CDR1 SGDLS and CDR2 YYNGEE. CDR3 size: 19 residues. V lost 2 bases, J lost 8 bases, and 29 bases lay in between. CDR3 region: CASSVTLLGGVKAGHEQFF. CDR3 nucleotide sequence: TGTGCCAGCAGCGTTACTCTCCTCGGAGGAGTAAAGGCGGGTCATGAGCAGTTCTTC.

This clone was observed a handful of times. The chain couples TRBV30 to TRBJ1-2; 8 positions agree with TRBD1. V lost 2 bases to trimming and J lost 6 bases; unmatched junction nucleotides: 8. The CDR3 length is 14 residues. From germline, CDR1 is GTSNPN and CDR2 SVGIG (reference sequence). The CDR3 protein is CAWSPRTGRDGYTF. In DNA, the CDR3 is TGTGCCTGGAGTCCACGGACAGGGAGGGATGGCTACACCTTC. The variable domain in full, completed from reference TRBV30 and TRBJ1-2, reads SQTIHQWPATLVQPVGSPLSLECTVEGTSNPNLYWYRQAAGRGLQLLFYSVGIGQISSEVPQNLSASRPQDRQFILSSKKLLLSDSGFYLCAWSPRTGRDGYTFGSGTRLTVV.

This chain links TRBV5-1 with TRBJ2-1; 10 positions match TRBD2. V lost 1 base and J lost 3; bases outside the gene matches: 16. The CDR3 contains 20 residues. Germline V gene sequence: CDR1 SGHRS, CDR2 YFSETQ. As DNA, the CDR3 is TGCGCCAGCAGCTTGAGGTCGCTTACAAGCGGGAGGGTCATCTACAATGAGCAGTTCTTC. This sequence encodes CASSLRSLTSGRVIYNEQFF.

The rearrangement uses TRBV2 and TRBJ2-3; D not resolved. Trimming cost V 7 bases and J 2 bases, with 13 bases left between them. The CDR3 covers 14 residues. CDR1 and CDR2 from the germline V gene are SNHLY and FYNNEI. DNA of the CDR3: TGTGCCAGCACTGAGGCCAGACTCACAGATACGCAGTATTTT. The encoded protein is CASTEARLTDTQYF. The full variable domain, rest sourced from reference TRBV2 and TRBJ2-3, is EPEVTQTPSHQVTQMGQEVILRCVPISNHLYFYWYRQILGQKVEFLVSFYNNEISEKSEIFDDQFSVERPDGSNFTLKIRSTKLEDSAMYFCASTEARLTDTQYFGPGTRLTVL.

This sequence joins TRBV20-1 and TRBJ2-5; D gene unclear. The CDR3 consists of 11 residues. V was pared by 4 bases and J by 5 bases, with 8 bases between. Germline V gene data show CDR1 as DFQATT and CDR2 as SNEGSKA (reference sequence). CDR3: CSANTKETQYF. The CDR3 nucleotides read TGCAGTGCTAACACTAAGGAGACCCAGTACTTC.

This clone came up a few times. The CDR3 nucleotides are TGCGCCAGCAGCCTGGGGACTGTATTACGGGACGAGCAGTACTTC. Amino acids: CASSLGTVLRDEQYF. The rearrangement links TRBV5-1 to TRBJ2-7; tentatively, D is TRBD2 (6 bases). The CDR3 sequence is 15 residues long. V lost 4 bases to trimming and J lost 5 bases, with 19 bases between them. The germline V gene encodes CDR1 SGHRS and CDR2 YFSETQ.

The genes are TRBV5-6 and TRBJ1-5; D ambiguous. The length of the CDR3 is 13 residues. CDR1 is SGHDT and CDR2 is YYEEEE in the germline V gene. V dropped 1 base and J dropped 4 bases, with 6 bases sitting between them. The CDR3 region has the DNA TGTGCCAGCAGCTTGTATGGGAATCAGCCCCAGCATTTT. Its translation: CASSLYGNQPQHF.

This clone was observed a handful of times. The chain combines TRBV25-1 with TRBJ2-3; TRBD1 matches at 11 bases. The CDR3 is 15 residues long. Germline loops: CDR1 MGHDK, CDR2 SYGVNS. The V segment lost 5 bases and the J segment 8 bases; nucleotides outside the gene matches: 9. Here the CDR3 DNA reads TGTGCCAGCAGTCGCTCCGGGACAGGGGGAGGTACGCAGTATTTT. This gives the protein CASSRSGTGGGTQYF.

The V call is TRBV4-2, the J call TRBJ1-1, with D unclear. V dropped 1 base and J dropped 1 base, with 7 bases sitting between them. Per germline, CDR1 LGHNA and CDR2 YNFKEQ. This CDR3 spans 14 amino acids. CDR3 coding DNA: TGTGCCAGCAGCCAAGTCCGAGAGAACACTGAAGCTTTCTTT. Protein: CASSQVRENTEAFF.

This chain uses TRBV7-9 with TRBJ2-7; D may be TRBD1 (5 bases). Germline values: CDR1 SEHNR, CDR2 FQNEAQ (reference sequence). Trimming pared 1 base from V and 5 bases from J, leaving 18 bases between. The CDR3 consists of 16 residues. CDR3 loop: CASSLGQTWAADEQYV. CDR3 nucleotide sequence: TGTGCCAGCAGCTTAGGACAGACCTGGGCGGCGGACGAGCAGTACGTC.

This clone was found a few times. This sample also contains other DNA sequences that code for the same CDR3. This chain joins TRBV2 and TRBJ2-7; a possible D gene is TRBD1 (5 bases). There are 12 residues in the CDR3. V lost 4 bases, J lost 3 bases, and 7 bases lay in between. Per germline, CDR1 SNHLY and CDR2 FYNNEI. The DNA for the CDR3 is TGTGCCAGCAGTGGAGACAGCTACGAGCAGTACGTC. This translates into CASSGDSYEQYV.

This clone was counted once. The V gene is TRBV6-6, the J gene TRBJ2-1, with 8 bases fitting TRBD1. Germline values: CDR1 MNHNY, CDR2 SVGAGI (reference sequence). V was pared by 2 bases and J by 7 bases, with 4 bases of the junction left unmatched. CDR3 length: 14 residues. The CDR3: CASSYPGGRNEQFF. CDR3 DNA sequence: TGTGCCAGCAGTTACCCAGGGGGCAGGAATGAGCAGTTCTTC.

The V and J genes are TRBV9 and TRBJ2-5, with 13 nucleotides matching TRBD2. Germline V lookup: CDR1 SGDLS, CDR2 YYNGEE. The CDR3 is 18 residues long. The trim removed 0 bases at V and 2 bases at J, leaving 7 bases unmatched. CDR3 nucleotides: TGTGCCAGCAGCGTAGCTTCGAAGACTAGCGGGGGGCAAGAGACCCAGTACTTC. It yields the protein CASSVASKTSGGQETQYF.

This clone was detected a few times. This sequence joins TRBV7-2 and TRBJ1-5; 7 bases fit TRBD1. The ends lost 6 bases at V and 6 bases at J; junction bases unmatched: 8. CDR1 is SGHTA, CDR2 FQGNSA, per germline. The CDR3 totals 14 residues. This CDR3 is CASSNRQGGQPQHF. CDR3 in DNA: TGTGCCAGCAGTAACAGACAGGGAGGTCAGCCCCAGCATTTT.

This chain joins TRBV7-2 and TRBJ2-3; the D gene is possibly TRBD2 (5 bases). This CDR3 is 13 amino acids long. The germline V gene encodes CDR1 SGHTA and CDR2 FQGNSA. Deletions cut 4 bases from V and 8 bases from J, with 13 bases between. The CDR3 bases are TGTGCCAGCAGCTCCGGACTTGTTGGTACGCAGTATTTT. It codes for CASSSGLVGTQYF.

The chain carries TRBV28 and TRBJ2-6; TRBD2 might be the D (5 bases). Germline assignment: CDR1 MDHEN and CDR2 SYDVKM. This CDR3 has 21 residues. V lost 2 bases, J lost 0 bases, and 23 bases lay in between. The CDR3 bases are TGTGCCAGCAGTTTAGGACTTCGCCGGAGACGGAGAATCTCTGGGGCCAACGTCCTGACTTTC. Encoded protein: CASSLGLRRRRRISGANVLTF. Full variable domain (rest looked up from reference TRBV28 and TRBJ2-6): DVKVTQSSRYLVKRTGEKVFLECVQDMDHENMFWYRQDPGLGLRLIYFSYDVKMKEKGDIPEGYSVSREKKERFSLILESASTNQTSMYLCASSLGLRRRRRISGANVLTFGAGSRLTVL.

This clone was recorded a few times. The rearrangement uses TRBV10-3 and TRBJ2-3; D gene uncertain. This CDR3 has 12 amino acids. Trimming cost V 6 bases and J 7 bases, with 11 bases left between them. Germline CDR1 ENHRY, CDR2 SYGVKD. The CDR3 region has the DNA TGTGCCATCAGGGGCGTGGGAAATACGCAGTATTTT. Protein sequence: CAIRGVGNTQYF.

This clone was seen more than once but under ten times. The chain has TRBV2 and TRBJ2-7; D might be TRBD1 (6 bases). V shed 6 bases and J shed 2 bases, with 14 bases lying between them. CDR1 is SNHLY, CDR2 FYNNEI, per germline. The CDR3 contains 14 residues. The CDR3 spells CASRGTPKAYEQYF. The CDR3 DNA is TGTGCCAGCAGGGGGACACCTAAGGCCTACGAGCAGTACTTC. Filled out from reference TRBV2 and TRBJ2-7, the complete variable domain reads EPEVTQTPSHQVTQMGQEVILRCVPISNHLYFYWYRQILGQKVEFLVSFYNNEISEKSEIFDDQFSVERPDGSNFTLKIRSTKLEDSAMYFCASRGTPKAYEQYFGPGTRLTVT.